A single sample is the source of the 3 T cell receptor beta chains below, sequenced in a study of T cell responses to AZD1222 COVID-19 vaccine. Generated by immunoSEQ multiplex PCR, the TCRdb table keeps only in-frame clones and is missing some. The sample shows about 130,000 clones, approximately 88% of them seen only once. Here the sequenced sample was peripheral blood, taken on day 0 of AZD1222 vaccination. The receptors shown here come from an adult in good health.

The CDR3 region is CASRGANTEAFF. The CDR3 region has the DNA TGTGCCAGCAGGGGGGCGAACACTGAAGCTTTCTTT. The gene calls are TRBV28 and TRBJ1-1; perhaps TRBD1 as D (6 bases). V was trimmed by 6 bases and J by 1 base, leaving 6 bases between them. The germline gives CDR1 MDHEN, CDR2 SYDVKM. This CDR3 region has 12 residues.

The chain carries TRBV6-1 and TRBJ2-7; D ambiguous. The CDR3 contains 13 residues. Germline CDR1 MNHNS, CDR2 SASEGT. V was clipped by 0 bases and J by 2 bases, with 5 bases between them. The CDR3 nucleotides read TGTGCCAGCAGTGAAGCGAGAGCCTACGAGCAGTACTTC. Encoded protein: CASSEARAYEQYF.

In this sample, this clone turned up once. This sequence joins TRBV18 and TRBJ1-2; 10 bases map to TRBD1. CDR1 KGHSH and CDR2 LQKENI come from the germline V gene. After removal of 3 bases from V and 6 bases from J, the junction contained 7 bases not matched to a gene. The CDR3 is 15 residues long. CDR3 bases: TGTGCCAGCTCACCGGGCCCTGACAGGGGGCATGGCTACACCTTC. This sequence encodes CASSPGPDRGHGYTF.